This paragraph reports one T cell receptor (beta chain). Its antigen is not known. The sample belongs to a study of shared clonotypes between healthy human individuals. Study results and limitations: Among non-shared clonotypes, generation probabilities were lower than among those shared by all four donors. Tissue TCR repertoires likely differ from these blood-only repertoires.

CDR1 is SGHVS, CDR2 FNYEAQ, per germline. CDR3 size: 15 residues. J lost 7 bases, V lost 5 bases, and 9 bases had no gene match. Original methodology: For the immunoSEQ data, sequences were junction-only without quality scores, so filtering differed. Generated by immunoSEQ multiplex PCR, the TCRdb table keeps only in-frame clones and is missing some. V and J calls and clone size are copied from that table; D and trimming were computed from the DNA. The sample lists approximately 100,000 clones, about 70% occurring once. This sequence was found in a woman aged 25 to 39 in good health. J is TRBJ1-4 and V is TRBV7-6; 8 positions agree with TRBD1. The material sequenced was memory CD8+ T cells sorted from blood. Subset noted: CD45RO+ cells pooled with CCR7-negative TemRA cells. The CDR3 is CASSEWTGFGEKLFF. The DNA for the CDR3 is TGTGCCAGCAGCGAGTGGACAGGGTTCGGTGAAAAACTGTTTTTT.